The entry below describes one T cell receptor beta chain. The data stem from a study of blood T cell repertoires in COVID-19. Method: immunoSEQ multiplex PCR; TCRdb's copy keeps in-frame clones and lacks some. The profile shows about 140,000 clones, about four fifths of them singletons. The receptor was derived from a woman of 80 years or more in a cohort sampled during active or convalescent COVID-19. Sequenced input: peripheral blood.

CDR3 DNA: TGTGCCAGTAGTATAGGGCTACAGGGGGGCAGACCCTCCTACGAGCAGTACTTC. Translating it yields CASSIGLQGGRPSYEQYF. This chain links TRBV19 with TRBJ2-7; 8 nucleotides agree with TRBD1. The CDR3 is made up of 18 amino acids. Germline V CDR1 and CDR2: LNHDA, SQIVND (reference sequence). Trimming took 1 base from V and 0 from J; bases not matched to a gene: 11.